This entry describes one T cell receptor beta chain. Trimming removed 6 bases from V and 10 bases from J; junction bases left unmatched: 7. There are 14 residues in the CDR3. Germline V gene data show CDR1 as ENHRY and CDR2 as SYGVKD. Authors' processing steps: Cell counts per sample came from amplifying reference gene primers. Measured with immunoSEQ multiplex PCR; TCRdb has only the in-frame clones, and not every one. That table gives V, J and clone size, and the DNA gave D and trimming. Of a few hundred thousand clones detected, around 82% appear once; the ten largest clones hold about 15%. The sample comes from a study of blood T cell repertoires in COVID-19.

The chain has TRBV10-3 and TRBJ1-6; 9 bases match TRBD1. The TCR was taken from a person aged 70 to 80 with COVID-19, enrolled during active disease. Specimen: peripheral blood. CDR3 DNA: TGTGCCATCAGCCCGGACAGGGGTAGCTCACCCCTCCACTTT. Its protein product is CAISPDRGSSPLHF.